The present entry profiles one TCR beta chain with its context. Its specific antigen is unknown. The input lacks base qualities; no much larger clone sits a single base away. The data were obtained in a study of technical replicates of blood from a few donors (dated by TCRdb to 2017 to 2019). In the germline V gene, CDR1 corresponds to MNHNS and CDR2 to SASEGT. The CDR3 sequence holds 14 residues, the cysteine and phenylalanine included. Only the CDR3 DNA is retained, 42 bases long and in frame from the first base. Cut back by 3 bases and 4 bases, the V and J ends lie 10 bases apart. Libraries were made using the immunoSEQ multiplex PCR assay. The table comes from immuneACCESS by way of TCRdb, which keeps in-frame sequences with V and J called. Part of the clones is missing from these tables; in studies checked, under half for an unresolved V gene and the rest for unknown reasons. For this sample there are 65,000 to 80,000 clones; approximately 95% appear just once. 0.25% to 0.3% of the sample is in the top ten clones.

The rearranged segments are TRBV6-1 and TRBJ1-5, with the D gene call left open. The sample taken for sequencing was T cells isolated from PBMCs. The TCR originated in a human donor in good health. The encoded CDR3 is CASSETRLNQPQHF. The nucleotide sequence reads as follows: TGTGCCAGCAGTGAGACTAGGTTAAATCAGCCCCAGCATTTT.